This is a list of T cell receptor beta chains from one sample in a study of blood T cell repertoires in COVID-19. The table came from immunoSEQ multiplex PCR; TCRdb's copy has only in-frame clones and leaves some out. The data hold hundreds of thousands of clones, with 86% observed a single time. Sequences were obtained from peripheral blood. These receptors were obtained from a woman between 70 and 85 years old with COVID-19, enrolled during active disease. The CDR3 runs from the conserved cysteine through the conserved F or W. Size is omitted from some rows. Given values are once, few, many or a class for expanded clones.

TRBV5-4,-,TRBJ1-3,CASSLDSGSGNTIYF
TRBV28,-,TRBJ1-3,CASSFRTGYSGNTIYF
TRBV3-1/TRBV3-2,-,TRBJ1-1,CASPQVYMNTEAFF
TRBV28,-,TRBJ1-3,CASSSGFTGNTIYF
TRBV11-3,few,TRBJ1-1,CASSLGGISNTEAFF
TRBV5-1,-,TRBJ2-1,CASSFGNEQFF
TRBV28,-,TRBJ1-6,CASSHRGGPLHF
TRBV3-1/TRBV3-2,-,TRBJ1-3,CASGPFTGNTIYF
TRBV24-1,-,TRBJ1-6,CATSDRGDSPLHF
TRBV5-1,-,TRBJ1-4,CASSWGTGGTNEKLFF
TRBV10-1,-,TRBJ2-2,CASRDRLNTGELFF
TRBV5-1,-,TRBJ2-7,CASSSSPGTAHSYEQYF
TRBV7-9,few,TRBJ1-2,CASSLAQAGSYGYTF
TRBV4-1,-,TRBJ2-1,CASSQERSGGPNEQFF
TRBV7-2,-,TRBJ1-1,CASSFWGDTEAFF
TRBV5-1,-,TRBJ1-1,CASSSQDSLNTEAFF
TRBV6-2/TRBV6-3,-,TRBJ1-2,CASSWTGGRYGYTF
TRBV11-2,-,TRBJ2-7,CASSYSGGISYEQYF
TRBV30,few,TRBJ2-5,CAWSPGTSQYQETQYF
TRBV24-1,-,TRBJ1-3,CATSDLPGGKGGNTIYF
TRBV10-1,-,TRBJ1-2,CASESRGYGYTF
TRBV7-9,-,TRBJ1-1,CASSSDRVENTEAFF
TRBV11-2,-,TRBJ1-1,CASSPTGQGNTEAFF